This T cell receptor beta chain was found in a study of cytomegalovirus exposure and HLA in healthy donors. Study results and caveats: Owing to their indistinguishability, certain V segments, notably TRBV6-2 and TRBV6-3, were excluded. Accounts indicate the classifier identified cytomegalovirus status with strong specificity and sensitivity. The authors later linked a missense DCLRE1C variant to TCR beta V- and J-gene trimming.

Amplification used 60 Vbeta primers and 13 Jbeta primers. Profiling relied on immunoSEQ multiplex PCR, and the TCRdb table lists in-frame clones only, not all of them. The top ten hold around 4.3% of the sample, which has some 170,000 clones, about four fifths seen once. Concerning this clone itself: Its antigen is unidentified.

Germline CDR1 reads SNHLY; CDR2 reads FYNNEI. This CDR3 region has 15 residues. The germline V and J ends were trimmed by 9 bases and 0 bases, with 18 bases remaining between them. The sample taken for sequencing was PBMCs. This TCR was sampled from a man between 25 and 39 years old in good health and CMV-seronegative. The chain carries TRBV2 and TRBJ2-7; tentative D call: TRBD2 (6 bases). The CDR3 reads CASTGGNKASYEQYF. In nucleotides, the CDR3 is TGTGCCAGTACTGGGGGGAATAAGGCCTCCTACGAGCAGTACTTC. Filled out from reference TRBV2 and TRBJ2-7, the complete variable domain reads EPEVTQTPSHQVTQMGQEVILRCVPISNHLYFYWYRQILGQKVEFLVSFYNNEISEKSEIFDDQFSVERPDGSNFTLKIRSTKLEDSAMYFCASTGGNKASYEQYFGPGTRLTVT.